Presented here are 5 T cell receptor beta chains from one specimen sequenced in a study of neurological immune-mediated disorders. Each CDR3 protein gets one entry after TCRdb re-called the 5' RACE reads with MiXCR. The table records tens of thousands of distinct CDR3 sequences, roughly 7% of them present only once. Sequenced sample: PBMCs. The receptor source for this set is a woman aged 35 to 49 in good health.

The sample holds many counts of this clonotype. V gene TRBV5-1 combines with J gene TRBJ2-4, with TRBD1 as a possible D gene (6 bases). V lost 8 bases and J 3 bases, leaving 12 bases between the germline ends. The CDR3 totals 13 residues. Germline V gives CDR1 SGHRS, CDR2 YFSETQ. The chain's CDR3 is CASAVGGKNIQYF. The CDR3 DNA sequence: TGCGCCAGTGCCGTAGGGGGCAAAAACATTCAGTACTTC.

This clonotype was counted ten times or more. The chain couples TRBV4-1 to TRBJ1-5; 8 positions agree with TRBD1. Germline V gene lookup returns CDR1 MGHRA and CDR2 YSYEKL. The CDR3 covers 15 residues. Trimming cost V 3 bases and J 4 bases; bases outside gene matches: 5. CDR3 residues: CASSHPDRANQPQHF. The CDR3 DNA sequence: TGCGCCAGCAGCCACCCGGACAGGGCAAATCAGCCCCAGCATTTT.

This clonotype was seen at least ten times. The chain carries TRBV7-9 and TRBJ2-2; possibly TRBD2 for D (6 bases). The CDR3 extends over 16 amino acids. Looked up from germline, CDR1 is SEHNR and CDR2 is FQNEAQ (reference sequence). V was clipped by 0 bases and J by 1 base, with 9 bases between them. The CDR3 nucleotides are TGTGCCAGCAGCTTAGCTGGGGAGGTGAACACCGGGGAGCTGTTTTTT. It codes for CASSLAGEVNTGELFF.

This clonotype was detected ten times or more. V gene TRBV6-5 combines with J gene TRBJ2-1; D ambiguous. CDR3 length equals 14 residues. Germline CDR1 MNHEY, CDR2 SVGAGI. Trimming removed 6 bases at V and 3 bases at J, with 12 bases between. The CDR3 region is CASRGLGSYNEQFF. The CDR3 DNA is TGTGCCAGCAGAGGCCTCGGCAGCTACAATGAGCAGTTCTTC.

This clonotype was observed many times. The chain combines TRBV7-9 with TRBJ2-5, with TRBD2 matching over 12 bases. CDR1 is SEHNR, CDR2 FQNEAQ, per germline (reference sequence). Losses at the gene ends were 5 bases for V and 3 bases for J; bases not matched to a gene: 7. This CDR3 has 16 amino acids. CDR3: CASSRRLAGEKETQYF. CDR3 sequence (DNA): TGTGCCAGCAGCCGAAGACTAGCGGGAGAAAAAGAGACCCAGTACTTC.